These T cell receptor beta chains were read from a single sample in a study of T-cell reconstitution after alpha-beta-depleted transplantation in children. MiXCR was run by TCRdb on the PCR reads, yielding one entry per CDR3 protein. The repertoire includes around 490,000 distinct CDR3 sequences, roughly 10% of them detected once, and approximately 15% sits in the top ten. The source material was PBMCs, mostly from graft donor cells, sampled 180 days after TCRalphabeta/CD19-depleted stem cell transplant. These receptors originate from a female patient aged 2-10 years who had a stem cell transplant for aplastic anemia, so the T cells may come from the graft donor. Both conserved end residues are part of each CDR3. The D gene is left open where the match is weak. Clone size, where shown, is once, few, many, or a class for clones that have expanded.

TGTGCCAGCGCAACAGCGTACCAAGAGACCCAGTACTTC	CASATAYQETQYF	TRBJ2-5	.	TRBV7-2	.
TGTGCCAGCAGCTTCAGACCGGGGGAAAAACTGTTTTTT	CASSFRPGEKLFF	TRBJ1-4	few	TRBV7-3	.
TGTGCCAGCAACCAACGGACAGGGAGGGTCCAAGAGACCCAGTACTTC	CASNQRTGRVQETQYF	TRBJ2-5	.	TRBV28	.
TGTGCCTGGAGTCACAGAGGGGAAAAACTGTTTTTT	CAWSHRGEKLFF	TRBJ1-4	.	TRBV30	.
TGTGCCAGTAGCCATCCGGGACTGAACACCGGGGAGCTGTTTTTT	CASSHPGLNTGELFF	TRBJ2-2	.	TRBV19	.
TGCGCCAGCAGCTTGGGGGAGTGGACCTACGAGCAGTACTTC	CASSLGEWTYEQYF	TRBJ2-7	few	TRBV5-1	.
TGTGCCAGCAGCCCGTTTACAGGGGGCCTATCCTACAATGAGCAGTTCTTC	CASSPFTGGLSYNEQFF	TRBJ2-1	.	TRBV7-2	TRBD1
TGCAGCGAGAAGCAGGGAGACTATGGCTACACCTTC	CSEKQGDYGYTF	TRBJ1-2	many	TRBV29-1	.
TGTGCCAGCAGCCCTCTGGAGGGTGTGAGTACTGAAGCTTTCTTT	CASSPLEGVSTEAFF	TRBJ1-1	.	TRBV11-2	.
TGTGCCACCAGTGACCCAGGGAGAGGCTATGGCTACACCTTC	CATSDPGRGYGYTF	TRBJ1-2	.	TRBV24-1	.
TGTGCCATCAGTCGGACTAGCGGGAGCAATGAGCAGTTCTTC	CAISRTSGSNEQFF	TRBJ2-1	.	TRBV10-3	TRBD2
TGTGCCAGCAGCTCCCGGACCAGCACAGATACGCAGTATTTT	CASSSRTSTDTQYF	TRBJ2-3	many	TRBV12-3/TRBV12-4	.
TGTGCCAGCAGCCTGAGTGGGAACACTGGAGCTTTCTTT	CASSLSGNTGAFF	TRBJ1-1	.	TRBV7-9	.
TGTGCCAGTAGAGACAGGGGAAGGTTTTATGAAGCTTTCTTT	CASRDRGRFYEAFF	TRBJ1-1	few	TRBV19	TRBD1
TGTGCCAGCAGCTTTTCTAGGGGCGCAGGGTGGGACTATGGCTACACCTTC	CASSFSRGAGWDYGYTF	TRBJ1-2	few	TRBV7-9	.
TGCGCCAGCAGCCAAGTGTGGGTTGGACCAAGGATGAGAGAGCAGTACTTC	CASSQVWVGPRMREQYF	TRBJ2-7	.	TRBV4-3	.
TGTGCCAGCAGCCGTGGGGCTGTAGGGTGGTCGAGCAATCAGCCCCAGCATTTT	CASSRGAVGWSSNQPQHF	TRBJ1-5	.	TRBV4-2	.
TGTGCCAGCAGCTTAGTATCAGGGCACTATGGCTACACCTTC	CASSLVSGHYGYTF	TRBJ1-2	few	TRBV11-2	.
TGTGCCAGCAGCTTAGTCTTGGGGGCGCGAGGCACTGAAGCTTTCTTT	CASSLVLGARGTEAFF	TRBJ1-1	.	TRBV7-8	.
TGTGCCATCAGTGAGGGACAGTCCTTCTACGAGCAGTACTTC	CAISEGQSFYEQYF	TRBJ2-7	many	TRBV10-3	.
TGCGCCAGCAGCCAAGAACCACTAGCGGGAGTGGTTGGCAATGAGCAGTTCTTC	CASSQEPLAGVVGNEQFF	TRBJ2-1	.	TRBV4-3	TRBD2
TGTGCCAGCAGCCCCCAATCCCTAGCGGGGGGTACCTACGAGCAGTACTTC	CASSPQSLAGGTYEQYF	TRBJ2-7	many	TRBV7-3	TRBD2
TGCGCCAGCAGCCCGTGGACTAGCGGCAGCACAGATACGCAGTATTTT	CASSPWTSGSTDTQYF	TRBJ2-3	many	TRBV5-1	TRBD2
TGTGCCAGCAGCGTACAGGGCAGCCCCGGGGAGCTGTTTTTT	CASSVQGSPGELFF	TRBJ2-2	few	TRBV7-9	.
TGTGCCAGCAGCGTAGTGGGGGAGGGGGCCCAGTACTTC	CASSVVGEGAQYF	TRBJ2-5	.	TRBV9	.
TGTGCCAGCAGTGAACGGGACCTGGGGGACGGGGAGCTGTTTTTT	CASSERDLGDGELFF	TRBJ2-2	.	TRBV12-3/TRBV12-4	.
TGTGCCAGCAGTTACTCGAATCCTGGAAACACCATATATTTT	CASSYSNPGNTIYF	TRBJ1-3	many	TRBV6-2/TRBV6-3	.
TGTGCCAGCAGCTTAGAACAGACCTATGGCTACACCTTC	CASSLEQTYGYTF	TRBJ1-2	.	TRBV5-5	.
TGCGCCAGCAGGAGTAGCACAGATACGCAGTATTTT	CASRSSTDTQYF	TRBJ2-3	many	TRBV10-2	.